What follows is one T cell receptor (beta chain) and its context. Its antigen is as yet unknown. These data come from a study of PD-L1 blockade in urothelial cancer. About the research overall: Patients had received 0 to 3 prior chemotherapy regimens. Blood samples had a median of 141,255 T cells. Findings and limits, study-wide: Tumor-associated clones in the blood of durable-benefit patients grew more at 3 weeks.

Clones were sequenced by immunoSEQ multiplex PCR, and TCRdb holds only the in-frame ones, with some missing. The data hold around 45,000 clones, with around 84% observed a single time. The CDR3 spans 15 residues. V was trimmed by 6 bases and J by 4 bases, leaving 18 bases between them. In germline, CDR1 is MDHEN, CDR2 SYDVKM. Sample time point: pretreatment peripheral blood. Per patient, between 1 and 8 samples were collected at pretreatment and on-treatment time points. The receptor was isolated from a man between 60 and 75 years old with urothelial cancer. V gene TRBV28 combines with J gene TRBJ1-1; tentative D call: TRBD1 (6 bases). The specimen was PBMCs, collected around atezolizumab (anti-PD-L1) treatment. CDR3 amino acids: CASSWGGLGGTEAFF. CDR3 sequence (DNA): TGTGCCAGCAGCTGGGGGGGCCTGGGCGGCACTGAAGCTTTCTTT.